The entry below describes one T cell receptor (beta chain). This entry is derived from a study of blood T cell repertoires in COVID-19. For the study at large: T cells, B-cell-depleted T cells, or PBMCs provided the cDNA or gDNA that served as material.

Germline assignment: CDR1 MGHDK and CDR2 SYGVNS. The CDR3 sequence is 13 residues long. V lost 0 bases and J lost 6, with 6 bases in between. Methods used by the authors: Researchers report that nucleated cell counts were estimated from reference gene primer amplification. Libraries were prepared by immunoSEQ multiplex PCR; TCRdb keeps only in-frame clonotypes and omits some of them. V and J calls and clone size come straight from that table; D and trimming were deduced from the DNA. Here the sample spans 110,000 to 150,000 clones, approximately 85% being singletons. This chain uses TRBV25-1 with TRBJ2-1; D gene ambiguous. Sequencing used peripheral blood. The TCR comes from a man aged 45 to 65 with acute or convalescent COVID-19. The DNA for the CDR3 is TGTGCCAGCAGTGAATACCCAGGCAATGAGCAGTTCTTC. Its translation is CASSEYPGNEQFF.